This T cell receptor beta chain was recovered during a study of T cells after yellow fever vaccination. Template switching with 5'RACE generated the TCR cDNA and added a universal primer site and UMIs. TCRdb recomputed calls from the 5' RACE reads with MiXCR, one row per CDR3 protein. The sample holds about 430,000 distinct CDR3 sequences, around 19% seen once. Germline-derived CDR1 and CDR2 are SNHLY and FYNNEI. Deletions cut 3 bases from V and 4 bases from J, with 19 bases between. The CDR3 covers 16 residues. The V call is TRBV2, the J call TRBJ2-7; tentative D call: TRBD1 (6 bases). The TCR was taken from a man between 18 and 29 years old who received the YFV17D yellow fever vaccine. Sequences were derived from PBMCs, sampled before the yellow fever booster vaccination. The CDR3 region is CASSDGVGGAGYEQYV. The CDR3 nucleotides read TGTGCCAGCAGTGACGGGGTTGGGGGCGCTGGGTACGAGCAGTACGTC.